Listed here is a single T cell receptor (beta chain). A much larger clone differs from this one at a single base, so this may be a read error. This sample is drawn from a study of patients and donors after allogeneic stem cell transplantation. TCRdb passed the RT-PCR reads through MiXCR, listing each CDR3 protein once. The table has approximately 200,000 distinct CDR3 sequences, roughly 13% seen once; the top ten hold roughly 11%. The TCR comes from a human donor who was either an allogeneic HSCT recipient or a stem cell or donor lymphocyte infusion donor (not recorded which). It is not recorded whose cells these are; they may come from a transplant donor. Sequencing input: blood, either unsorted or a sorted T cell fraction (not recorded which).

CDR3: CSASHNQGYTEAFF. In DNA form, the CDR3 reads TGCAGTGCTAGCCATAACCAGGGGTACACTGAAGCTTTCTTT. The V and J genes are TRBV20-1 and TRBJ1-1, with D tentatively TRBD1 (6 bases). The germline V gene has CDR1 DFQATT and CDR2 SNEGSKA (reference sequence). The CDR3 totals 14 residues. V gave up 3 bases and J gave up 3 bases, with 14 bases separating them.